The entry below describes one TCR beta chain. The data were obtained in a study of technical replicates of blood from a few donors. Assay used: immunoSEQ multiplex PCR; TCRdb lists only in-frame clones, some missing. Of approximately 81,000 clones in the sample, 96% are singletons; the top ten hold 0.2%. The specimen was T cells isolated from PBMCs. The TCR sequence derives from a human donor in good health.

DNA of the CDR3: TGTGCCAGCAGTGGACAGGATCGGTACACTGAAGCTTTCTTT. It specifies CASSGQDRYTEAFF. This rearrangement joins TRBV6-5 to TRBJ1-1; 7 bases agree with TRBD1. CDR1 is MNHEY and CDR2 is SVGAGI in the germline V gene. This CDR3 spans 14 amino acids. Germline trimming cut 5 bases from V and 3 bases from J; bases unmatched to any gene: 6.